This T cell receptor (beta chain) was identified in a study of T-cell memory formation after mild COVID-19. General study results and limits: Clones shrinking between day 15 and 85 showed a balanced CD4/CD8 split, and those that grew later tilted toward CD4+. Cross-reactive memory appears to have joined, as suggested by some responding clones showing up in pre-infection memory.

This clonotype was counted a few times. The antigen is unknown. A single record per CDR3 protein comes from TCRdb applying MiXCR to the 5' RACE reads. This table holds roughly 110,000 distinct CDR3 sequences, around a fifth found once. V was pared by 2 bases and J by 3 bases, with 10 bases between. CDR1 is SEHNR, CDR2 FQNEAQ, per germline (reference sequence). The CDR3 runs to 15 residues. Sequenced sample: PBMCs or a T cell subset sorted from them (not recorded which). The clonotype was recovered from a man aged 18 to 30 who had mild COVID-19 (a few samples of this study predate the infection). Cell type and time point are not known. J is TRBJ2-2 and V is TRBV7-9; D remains ambiguous. CDR3 protein: CASSLLQQDTGELFF. CDR3 DNA sequence: TGTGCCAGCAGCTTACTGCAGCAGGACACCGGGGAGCTGTTTTTT.